This T cell receptor (beta chain) was captured in a study of response to subunit inactivated influenza vaccine. This CDR3 comprises 12 residues. Trimming stripped 3 bases from V and 6 bases from J, with 6 bases between. In TCRdb, the RT-PCR reads were re-called with MiXCR into one record per CDR3 protein. Among roughly 550,000 distinct CDR3 sequences listed, approximately 22% were seen once. The sample also formed part of further work on T cells expressing NK-cell markers. That source notes: UMIs accompanied the 5'RACE template switching by which TCR beta cDNA was made. Sorted CD3+CD56+NKG2C+, CD3+CD56+NKG2C- and CD3+CD56-NKG2C+ T cells provided the TCR beta repertoires. Seven sequenced donors out of eight were HCMV-seropositive, one seronegative. These clonotypes also led the CD3+CD56-NKG2C+ fraction in several donors.

The rearrangement links TRBV12-3 or TRBV12-4 to TRBJ2-1; the D is unclear. Sequenced here: CD4+ T cells sorted from PBMCs, sampled about 12 days after vaccination. The source is a man aged 50-59 years who received an inactivated influenza vaccine. CDR3 in amino acids: CASSLLLNEQFF. CDR3 sequence (DNA): TGTGCCAGCAGTTTGCTGCTCAATGAGCAGTTCTTC.